These T cell receptor beta chains were read from a single sample in a study of metastatic and nonmetastatic thyroid tumors. TCRdb re-clonotyped the PCR reads through MiXCR. This table has approximately 35,000 clones, less than 40% appearing once. What was sequenced was tumor tissue. These receptors all come from a female donor with papillary thyroid cancer or a benign thyroid nodule (not recorded which). Some clones in this sample may be carry-over from other donors' samples. CDR3s include the opening cysteine and the closing phenylalanine or tryptophan. A D gene is named only where the DNA matches it firmly.

J,V,D,CDR3
TRBJ1-2,TRBV14,NA,CASSARGLQGWYGYTF
TRBJ2-3,TRBV9,NA,CASRRGSGSTDTQYF
TRBJ2-7,TRBV6-4,TRBD2,CASRDSGRARYEQYF
TRBJ1-6,TRBV19,NA,CASSISGLKSPLHF
TRBJ2-7,TRBV20-1,NA,CSARGQFYEQYF
TRBJ1-1,TRBV11-2,NA,CASSPATAETMNTEAFF
TRBJ2-1,TRBV6-4,TRBD2,CATRRGGGSNEQFF
TRBJ2-2,TRBV7-2,NA,CASSLAGTGELFF
TRBJ2-1,TRBV11-2,TRBD1,CASSFGQGAADEQFF
TRBJ2-3,TRBV20-1,TRBD2,CSAPSASGDTDTQYF
TRBJ1-2,TRBV20-1,NA,CSASITEDYGYTF
TRBJ2-3,TRBV7-3,NA,CASSSEADTQYF
TRBJ1-2,TRBV19,TRBD1,CASSTPNRGTNYGYTF
TRBJ2-2,TRBV7-3,NA,CASSLVRGGLNPGELFF
TRBJ2-2,TRBV5-1,TRBD2,CAWWAGTSDTGELFF
TRBJ2-7,TRBV6-2/TRBV6-3,TRBD2,CASSYGLAGVSAPLF
TRBJ1-1,TRBV6-1,NA,CASSANLNTEAFF
TRBJ1-2,TRBV30,NA,CAWHLGQYGYTF